This T cell receptor (beta chain) came from a study of graft-versus-host responses after intestinal transplantation. Overall study context: The study gave all recipients anti-thymocyte globulin induction, then tacrolimus and steroids for two to three years.

Regarding this clone: Its antigen is unknown.

Clones were sequenced by immunoSEQ multiplex PCR, and TCRdb holds only the in-frame ones, with some missing. The table has more than 100,000 clones, roughly 93% seen once. The ends were cut back, 5 bases at V and 8 bases at J, with 15 bases in the middle. There are 13 residues in the CDR3. Germline CDR1 MNHEY, CDR2 SMNVEV (reference sequence). The TCR sequence derives from a human donor who received an intestinal transplant. This specimen consisted of unstimulated CD8+ T cells sorted from spleen or lymph node cells, obtained before intestinal transplant. This chain links TRBV27 with TRBJ1-2, with D uncertain. The CDR3 loop is CASSTGSLGGYTF. In DNA, the CDR3 is TGTGCCAGCAGTACGGGCAGCCTGGGAGGCTACACCTTC.